This is a list of T cell receptor beta chains from one sample in a study of identical twins. MiXCR, run by TCRdb on the 5' RACE reads, gives a single entry per CDR3 protein. Of roughly 700,000 distinct CDR3 sequences listed, 8.6% are singletons. These data also featured in a second study, about yellow fever vaccine responses in identical twins.

Material: PBMCs. These receptors were obtained from a woman aged 18-29 years in good health. CDR3s include the opening cysteine and the closing phenylalanine or tryptophan. D genes are given only for firm matches. Not every row has a clone size; where given, it reads once, few, many or a size class.

>TRBV5-1|.|TRBJ2-5|.
TGCGCCAGCAGCTTGTCGGGCATGGGCCAAGAGACCCAGTACTTC
CASSLSGMGQETQYF
>TRBV3-1|TRBD1|TRBJ1-6|.
TGTGCCAGCAGCCAAGGGGACAGGGTTGGTAGCGCCTATAATTCACCCCTCCACTTT
CASSQGDRVGSAYNSPLHF
>TRBV2|TRBD2|TRBJ2-7|.
TGTGCCTCAGCAACGGTCGGGGGGGCCTACGAGCAGTACTTC
CASATVGGAYEQYF
>TRBV5-1|TRBD1|TRBJ2-7|few
TGCGCCAGCAGCGAGGAACCCAGACAGGGCCTGAGGGAGCAGTACTTC
CASSEEPRQGLREQYF
>TRBV7-2|TRBD2|TRBJ2-7|.
TGTGCCAGCAGCCAGCGGGGTAGCTCCTACGAGCAGTACTTC
CASSQRGSSYEQYF
>TRBV12-3/TRBV12-4|.|TRBJ1-1|.
TGTGCCAGCAGTTTAACAGAAACGAACACTGAAGCTTTCTTT
CASSLTETNTEAFF
>TRBV6-1|TRBD2|TRBJ2-1|many
TGTGCCAGCAGAAAACTAGCGGGAGAAGATAATGAGCAGTTCTTC
CASRKLAGEDNEQFF
>TRBV11-2|TRBD1|TRBJ2-3|few
TGTGCCAGCAGCCCGAATGACAGGGGGCGCACAGATACGCAGTATTTT
CASSPNDRGRTDTQYF
>TRBV18|TRBD1|TRBJ2-3|.
TGTGCCAGCTCACCATTAGGACAGGGCCGCACAGATACGCAGTATTTT
CASSPLGQGRTDTQYF
>TRBV6-2/TRBV6-3|TRBD1|TRBJ2-2|few
TGTGCCAGCAGTTACTCGAGTTTTTTAGGGACAGAACTGAACACCGGGGAGCTGTTTTTT
CASSYSSFLGTELNTGELFF
>TRBV4-3|.|TRBJ1-2|.
TGCGCCAGCAGCCAAGATTGGGCAGAAAACTATGGCTACACCTTC
CASSQDWAENYGYTF
>TRBV6-1|.|TRBJ2-3|.
TGTGCCAGCAGCAGCGGTATAGCAGATACGCAGTATTTT
CASSSGIADTQYF
>TRBV13|TRBD1|TRBJ2-4|.
TGTGCCAGCAGCCCAAACAGGGGCAGATTAGCCAAAAACATTCAGTACTTC
CASSPNRGRLAKNIQYF
>TRBV6-1|.|TRBJ2-3|.
TGTGCCAGCATCGGGCGGGGTAATGCAGATACGCAGTATTTT
CASIGRGNADTQYF
>TRBV20-1|.|TRBJ1-5|.
TGCAGTGCTATTCCCTCGAGGAGGGGGGGACCCCAGCATTTT
CSAIPSRRGGPQHF
>TRBV13|.|TRBJ2-3|.
TGTGCCAGCAGCAAGTGGTCTAGCGAGTATACGCAGTATTTT
CASSKWSSEYTQYF
>TRBV2|TRBD2|TRBJ2-3|.
TGTGCCAGCACCCCACTAGCGGGGGATTCAGATACGCAGTATTTT
CASTPLAGDSDTQYF
>TRBV7-3|TRBD2|TRBJ2-2|.
TGTGCCGTTGGGGGGGAGAACACCGGGGAGCTGTTTTTT
CAVGGENTGELFF
>TRBV29-1|.|TRBJ2-1|few
TGCAGCGTTGAACCCTCGGGCCTAGGGTACAATGAGCAGTTCTTC
CSVEPSGLGYNEQFF
>TRBV5-6|TRBD2|TRBJ2-1|.
TGTGCCAGCTCCTCCGGGGGGGGCAATGAGCAGTTCTTC
CASSSGGGNEQFF
>TRBV20-1|.|TRBJ2-7|few
TGCAGTGCTAGTTATAGCGTGAGCTCCTACGAGCAGTACTTC
CSASYSVSSYEQYF
>TRBV4-1|.|TRBJ1-1|.
TGCGCCAGCAGCCAAGATTATGAGGGGACCACTGAAGCTTTCTTT
CASSQDYEGTTEAFF
>TRBV11-2|TRBD2|TRBJ2-2|few
TGTGCCAGCAGCTCCGGGACTAGACTCACCGGGGAGCTGTTTTTT
CASSSGTRLTGELFF
>TRBV4-1|.|TRBJ1-1|many
TGCGCCAGCAGCCGTGACAGGAGGAACACTGAAGCTTTCTTT
CASSRDRRNTEAFF
>TRBV10-3|TRBD1|TRBJ1-1|.
TGTGCCATCAGGAGCCGGGACAGCAAAGAAGCTTTCTTT
CAIRSRDSKEAFF
>TRBV5-1|.|TRBJ2-7|few
TGCGCCAGCAGCGCTGACGGGGGACTTTACGAGCAGTACTTC
CASSADGGLYEQYF
>TRBV7-9|.|TRBJ2-6|few
TGTGCCAGCAGCTTAGCGAGGACGACTGGGGCCAACGTCCTGACTTTC
CASSLARTTGANVLTF
>TRBV12-3/TRBV12-4|TRBD2|TRBJ2-1|.
TGTGCCAGCAGTTTCCCCCAGTGGACTAGCGGGGGGGTACGGAGCTCCTACAATGAGCAGTTCTTC
CASSFPQWTSGGVRSSYNEQFF
>TRBV2|TRBD1|TRBJ2-5|few
TGTGCCAGCACGACCTGGGGACAGGGGCAAGAGACCCAGTACTTC
CASTTWGQGQETQYF
>TRBV9|.|TRBJ2-3|.
TGTGCCAGCAGCTACTATAGCGGTTATTCCGATACGCAGTATTTT
CASSYYSGYSDTQYF
>TRBV12-3/TRBV12-4|.|TRBJ1-4|.
TGTGCCAGCAGTTTAGACTCTGAAAAACTGTTTTTT
CASSLDSEKLFF
>TRBV12-3/TRBV12-4|TRBD2|TRBJ2-7|few
TGTGCCAGCAGCCCGGGACTAGCGGGGGCCGAGCAGTACTTC
CASSPGLAGAEQYF
>TRBV12-3/TRBV12-4|.|TRBJ2-7|few
TGTGCCAGCAGTTTAGTCGGGGGTGGGGTCTACGAGCAGTACTTC
CASSLVGGGVYEQYF
>TRBV5-1|.|TRBJ2-2|many
TGTGCTAGCAGCTTAGACAGAAACACCGGGGAGCTGTTTTTT
CASSLDRNTGELFF
>TRBV5-1|.|TRBJ2-3|few
TGCGCCAGCAGCCAGCGGGCCGACACAGATACGCAGTATTTT
CASSQRADTDTQYF
>TRBV7-9|TRBD1|TRBJ2-5|few
TGTGCCAGCAGCCAGGGGGCTATCCAAGAGACCCAGTACTTC
CASSQGAIQETQYF
>TRBV11-2|.|TRBJ1-5|.
TGTGCCAGCAGCTTAGGCCCCTACGGGGGCGAAAGCAATCAGCCCCAGCATTTT
CASSLGPYGGESNQPQHF
>TRBV3-1|TRBD1|TRBJ1-6|few
TGTGCCAGCAGCCAGAAAGGGACAGGGGTTAATTCACCCCTCCACTTT
CASSQKGTGVNSPLHF
>TRBV5-1|TRBD2|TRBJ2-1|many
TGCGCCAGCAGCCGGCGCGGGGGGTATGGTGAGCAGTTCTTC
CASSRRGGYGEQFF
>TRBV29-1|.|TRBJ2-1|many
TGCAGCGTTGAGCTGGGGAGCCCTAATGAGCAGTTCTTC
CSVELGSPNEQFF